This TCR beta chain was identified in a study of shared clonotypes between healthy human individuals. Study-level information: Every donor yielded three CD4 naive, three CD4 memory, two CD8 naive and one CD8 memory plate.

CD45RO negativity and positive selection for CCR7 defined naive CD8 cells, a population that excluded terminally differentiated effector memory CD45RA+ cells. General observations from the study: A small donor pool kept down the genetic and exposure-history diversity that was represented.

Trimming took off 0 bases at V and 1 base at J, with 7 bases between the two ends. Germline CDR1 MNHEY, CDR2 SVGAGI. CDR3 length: 15 residues. Some clones are missing from TCRdb's copy, which holds only in-frame ones; the method was immunoSEQ multiplex PCR. The table records about 870,000 clones, 85% to 95% of them present only once. On this clone itself: What it recognizes is unknown.

The receptor was isolated from a man aged 25 to 40 in good health. V is TRBV6-5 and J is TRBJ2-1, with D possibly matching TRBD1 (5 bases). The sample consisted of naive CD8+ T cells sorted from blood. The CDR3 DNA sequence: TGTGCCAGCAGTTACTCCCCAGGGTCCTACAATGAGCAGTTCTTC. Amino acid sequence: CASSYSPGSYNEQFF.